A single sample gave rise to the 27 T cell receptor beta chains below, sequenced in a study of Graves' ophthalmopathy and Graves' hyperthyroidism. CDR3 regions of TCR beta were amplified from RNA transcripts. First-round RT-PCR employed HTBI primers, with a second-round multiplex PCR after it. TCRdb re-analysed the multiplex PCR reads in MiXCR, keeping a single row per CDR3 protein. The sample includes 1 million to 1.3 million distinct CDR3 sequences, 35% to 40% of them seen just once. Sequenced material: peripheral blood or thyroid tissue (not recorded which). The receptor set was obtained from an adult man with Graves' hyperthyroidism.

This clonotype was recorded at least ten times. The V and J genes are TRBV6-5 and TRBJ1-1, with D perhaps TRBD1 (5 bases). Trimming removed 7 bases from V and 4 bases from J, with 16 bases in between. CDR1 and CDR2 from the germline V gene are MNHEY and SVGAGI. There are 14 residues in the CDR3. CDR3 loop: CASTHKEGSTEAFF. In nucleotides, the CDR3 is TGTGCCAGCACCCACAAGGAGGGGAGCACTGAAGCTTTCTTT.

The chain is built from TRBV6-6 and TRBJ1-2; TRBD1 agrees at 9 bases. From germline, CDR1 is MNHNY and CDR2 SVGAGI (reference sequence). Unmatched junction bases numbered 17, after V lost 5 bases and J lost 4 bases. The CDR3 covers 18 residues. As DNA, the CDR3 is TGTGCCAGCAGTGAAGCGGGGGGATGGGACAGGGTCGGCTATGGCTACACCTTC. Protein product: CASSEAGGWDRVGYGYTF.

This clonotype was counted ten times or more. The chain joins TRBV7-6 to TRBJ1-5; D not resolved. The CDR3 contains 15 residues. V lost 1 base and J lost 6, with 13 bases in between. Germline loops: CDR1 SGHVS, CDR2 FNYEAQ. CDR3 in DNA: TGTGCCAGCAGCTTAGGGGGTGGGGAGCTTCAGCCCCAGCATTTT. Translation: CASSLGGGELQPQHF. Using reference TRBV7-6 and TRBJ1-5 for the parts outside the CDR3, the full variable domain is GAGVSQSPRYKVTKRGQDVALRCDPISGHVSLYWYRQALGQGPEFLTYFNYEAQQDKSGLPNDRFSAERPEGSISTLTIQRTEQRDSAMYRCASSLGGGELQPQHFGDGTRLSIL.

This clonotype was seen repeatedly, ten times or more. V gene TRBV12-3 or TRBV12-4 combines with J gene TRBJ2-7; tentatively, D is TRBD1 or TRBD2 (5 bases each). Trimming left V 5 bases short and J 6 bases short, with 14 bases between. The CDR3 totals 13 residues. The CDR3: CASSDQGRGEQYF. In nucleotides, the CDR3 is TGTGCCAGCAGTGACCAGGGACGGGGCGAGCAGTACTTC.

CDR3 loop: CASSYSGTDSPSLSGANVLTF. The DNA for the CDR3 is TGTGCCAGCAGTTATTCGGGAACCGACAGTCCCTCATTATCAGGGGCCAACGTCCTGACTTTC. This rearrangement joins TRBV6-9 to TRBJ2-6; D might be TRBD1 (5 bases). With 0 bases removed from V and 4 bases from J, the gap between germline ends came to 25 bases. The CDR3 is 21 residues long. Germline assignment: CDR1 MNHGY and CDR2 SVAAGI.

With regard to this clonotype: Being one base from a much bigger clone, this may be a read error. This is likely a read error, given that the CDR3 carries no conserved phenylalanine or tryptophan at its end. The chain carries TRBV12-3 or TRBV12-4 and TRBJ1-1; D is ambiguous. Trimming took off 2 bases at V and 5 bases at J, with 12 bases between the two ends. The CDR3 contains 14 residues. The CDR3: CASSLIGQETEAFL. The CDR3 DNA reads TGTGCCAGCAGTTTAATAGGGCAGGAGACTGAAGCTTTCCTT.

This clonotype appeared many times. V gene TRBV29-1 combines with J gene TRBJ2-7, with 7 nucleotides matching TRBD1. The V gene's germline CDR1 is SQVTM and CDR2 ANQGSEA. The CDR3 consists of 14 residues. The ends lost 6 bases at V and 0 bases at J; junction bases unmatched: 8. CDR3 bases: TGCAGCGTCCGGGACAGCGCGAGCTCCTACGAGCAGTACTTC. The encoded protein is CSVRDSASSYEQYF.

The sample holds many counts of this clonotype. The V call is TRBV7-2, the J call TRBJ2-7, with 7 positions matching TRBD1. There are 15 residues in the CDR3. With V trimmed by 3 bases and J by 5 bases, 10 bases remained unmatched. The V gene's germline CDR1 is SGHTA and CDR2 FQGNSA. CDR3 amino acids: CASSLDRDSVNEQYF. The CDR3, as DNA: TGTGCCAGCAGCTTGGACCGGGACAGTGTTAACGAGCAGTACTTC.

This chain joins TRBV7-9 and TRBJ1-4; D perhaps matches TRBD1 (5 bases). Deletions cut 1 base from V and 7 bases from J, with 13 bases between. The germline gives CDR1 SEHNR, CDR2 FQNEAQ (reference sequence). The CDR3 is 15 amino acids. CDR3 protein: CASSLGRIGGEKLFF. CDR3 in DNA: TGTGCCAGCAGCTTAGGTCGGATCGGGGGTGAAAAACTGTTTTTT.

The rearrangement links TRBV7-8 to TRBJ2-5; 8 bases map to TRBD2. The CDR3 is made up of 15 amino acids. CDR1 is SGHVS and CDR2 is FQNEAQ in the germline V gene. V gave up 3 bases and J gave up 5 bases; unmatched junction bases: 8. CDR3 in amino acids: CASSLGGRPWETQYF. In DNA, the CDR3 is TGTGCCAGCAGCTTGGGCGGGAGGCCGTGGGAGACCCAGTACTTC.

As concerns this clonotype: Possible read error: a much larger clone is one base away. The gene calls are TRBV29-1 and TRBJ2-7; TRBD2 matches at 12 bases. The end of the DNA fits TRBJ2-5 better, so the J call may be wrong. In germline, CDR1 is SQVTM, CDR2 ANQGSEA. The CDR3 is made up of 16 amino acids. The CDR3 DNA reads TGCAGCGTTGAACTCCTAGCGGGAGGGCGGGAAGAGACCCAGTACTTC. This encodes CSVELLAGGREETQYF.

This clonotype was counted a few times. This may be a read error, as it is one base from a much larger clone. The genes are TRBV4-2 and TRBJ1-2; 7 nucleotides line up with TRBD1. Germline lookup yields CDR1 LGHNA and CDR2 YNFKEQ. There are 15 residues in the CDR3. V lost 4 bases and J lost 0; bases outside the gene matches: 5. The CDR3 here is CASSRNRGPNYGYTF. The CDR3 DNA follows: TGTGCCAGCAGCCGAAACAGGGGACCTAACTATGGCTACACCTTC.

The chain couples TRBV20-1 to TRBJ2-7; TRBD2 might be the D (5 bases). There are 14 residues in the CDR3. Trimming removed 6 bases from V and 0 bases from J, with 15 bases in between. Germline V gene sequence: CDR1 DFQATT, CDR2 SNEGSKA (reference sequence). The CDR3 loop reads CSAKDLFSSYEQYF. CDR3 DNA sequence: TGCAGTGCCAAGGACTTGTTTAGCTCCTACGAGCAGTACTTC.

In its sample, this clonotype was seen many times. The rearrangement links TRBV6-5 to TRBJ2-7; the match to TRBD1 covers 7 bases. Germline V gene sequence: CDR1 MNHEY, CDR2 SVGAGI. The CDR3 is made up of 14 amino acids. J gave up 3 bases and V 8 bases, and 10 bases lay outside the gene matches. The CDR3 spells CASRLSRDSYEQYF. Here the CDR3 DNA reads TGTGCCAGCCGCCTCTCCCGGGACAGCTACGAGCAGTACTTC.

This clonotype has just a few counts. The chain uses TRBV27 and TRBJ2-2; no reliable D call. There are 14 residues in the CDR3. V shed 4 bases and J shed 1 base, with 7 bases lying between them. The germline V gene encodes CDR1 MNHEY and CDR2 SMNVEV (reference sequence). CDR3 in DNA: TGTGCCAGCAGTTCAGCCGTGAACACCGGGGAGCTGTTTTTT. Translated: CASSSAVNTGELFF.

V is TRBV3-1 and J is TRBJ2-3, with D possibly matching TRBD2 (5 bases). CDR1 LGHDT and CDR2 YNNKEL come from the germline V gene (reference sequence). The CDR3 contains 13 residues. Trimming removed 2 bases from V and 7 bases from J, with 10 bases in between. The chain's CDR3 is CASSQSDGNTQYF. The DNA of the CDR3 is TGTGCCAGCAGCCAATCCGACGGGAATACGCAGTATTTT.

A remark on this clonotype: The conserved phenylalanine or tryptophan normally closing the CDR3 is absent here, so this likely arose from a read error. The limits of the CDR3 on the DNA are not certain, so only TCRdb's listed CDR3 is given. The rearrangement uses TRBV10-3 and TRBJ2-6. Termini included, the CDR3 measures 15 amino acids. Germline lookup yields CDR1 ENHRY and CDR2 SYGVKD. This CDR3 reads CAISDSRFGANVLTV.

This rearrangement joins TRBV7-2 to TRBJ2-7; 9 bases map to TRBD2. The V gene end was trimmed by 8 bases and the J gene end by 6 bases; junction bases not matched to a gene: 11. In germline, CDR1 is SGHTA, CDR2 FQGNSA. The CDR3 contains 14 residues. Here the CDR3 reads CASSLVAGEREQYF. The CDR3 coding sequence is TGTGCCAGCTCACTCGTAGCGGGGGAACGCGAGCAGTACTTC.

The V call is TRBV10-3, the J call TRBJ2-5; the D gene is possibly TRBD1 (6 bases). This CDR3 is 12 amino acids long. Per germline, CDR1 ENHRY and CDR2 SYGVKD. The germline V and J ends were trimmed by 9 bases and 5 bases, with 13 bases remaining between them. Here the CDR3 reads CAIGMGAETQYF. Written as DNA, the CDR3 is TGTGCCATTGGAATGGGGGCGGAGACCCAGTACTTC.

This clonotype was seen many times. The CDR3 protein is CASTEMYEQYF. The DNA of the CDR3 is TGTGCCAGCACTGAGATGTACGAGCAGTACTTC. The chain is built from TRBV2 and TRBJ2-7, with unresolved D. This CDR3 has 11 residues. Trimming left V 7 bases short and J 4 bases short, with 8 bases between. Per the germline V gene, CDR1 is SNHLY and CDR2 is FYNNEI.

The chain carries TRBV6-6 and TRBJ2-7, with TRBD2 matching over 11 bases. This CDR3 region has 15 residues. Germline CDR1 is MNHNY and CDR2 is SVGAGI (reference sequence). Trimming cost V 6 bases and J 3 bases; bases outside gene matches: 7. This CDR3 reads CASRASGLADYEQYF. The CDR3 DNA sequence: TGTGCCAGCAGAGCCTCGGGACTAGCGGACTACGAGCAGTACTTC.

This clonotype occurred a few times. This chain connects TRBV12-3 or TRBV12-4 to TRBJ2-5; D might be TRBD1 (5 bases). The CDR3 runs 14 residues. The ends were cut back, 6 bases at V and 5 bases at J, with 16 bases in the middle. CDR3 coding DNA: TGTGCCAGCAGACCAGGACAAACGTCGGAGACCCAGTACTTC. This codes for CASRPGQTSETQYF.

This clonotype has more than one count but fewer than ten. The chain joins TRBV9 to TRBJ1-3; no clear D gene. The CDR3 covers 15 residues. V was shortened by 1 base and J by 4 bases, with 12 bases between the two germline ends. Germline V gene sequence: CDR1 SGDLS, CDR2 YYNGEE. The CDR3 sequence is CASSVWGSEGNTIYF. The CDR3 coding sequence is TGTGCCAGCAGCGTATGGGGATCGGAAGGAAACACCATATATTTT.

In nucleotides, the CDR3 is TGTGCCAGCAGCCAGCAGATTAATTCACCCCTCCACTTT. Translation: CASSQQINSPLHF. This chain links TRBV14 with TRBJ1-6, with D unclear. This CDR3 is 13 amino acids long. The germline CDR1 and CDR2 sequences are SGHDN and FVKESK. With 3 bases removed from V and 6 bases from J, the gap between germline ends came to 6 bases.

This clonotype was seen more than once but under ten times. V usage is TRBV7-9 and J usage is TRBJ2-5; D gene unclear. From germline, CDR1 is SEHNR and CDR2 FQNEAQ (reference sequence). The V gene lost 6 bases and the J gene lost 5 bases, with 10 bases spanning the gap. CDR3 length equals 12 residues. The CDR3 nucleotides are TGTGCCAGCAGTTTCGATAAGGAGACCCAGTACTTC. This translates into CASSFDKETQYF. Based on the CDR3 plus reference TRBV7-9 and TRBJ2-5, the full variable domain is DTGVSQNPRHKITKRGQNVTFRCDPISEHNRLYWYRQTLGQGPEFLTYFQNEAQLEKSRLLSDRFSAERPKGSFSTLEIQRTEQGDSAMYLCASSFDKETQYFGPGTRLLVL.

The chain uses TRBV14 and TRBJ1-2; no definite D call. CDR1 SGHDN and CDR2 FVKESK come from the germline V gene. V was shortened by 5 bases and J by 4 bases, with 11 bases between the two germline ends. The CDR3 has 13 amino acids. CDR3 coding DNA: TGTGCCAGCAGCACCCAGACCTTCTATGGCTACACCTTC. It specifies CASSTQTFYGYTF.

The chain couples TRBV2 to TRBJ2-2; the D is unclear. This CDR3 region has 13 residues. V was shortened by 7 bases and J by 6 bases, with 12 bases between the two germline ends. Germline CDR1 SNHLY, CDR2 FYNNEI. The CDR3 reads CASTRPPPGELFF. CDR3 bases: TGTGCCAGCACCCGACCCCCCCCCGGGGAGCTGTTTTTT.